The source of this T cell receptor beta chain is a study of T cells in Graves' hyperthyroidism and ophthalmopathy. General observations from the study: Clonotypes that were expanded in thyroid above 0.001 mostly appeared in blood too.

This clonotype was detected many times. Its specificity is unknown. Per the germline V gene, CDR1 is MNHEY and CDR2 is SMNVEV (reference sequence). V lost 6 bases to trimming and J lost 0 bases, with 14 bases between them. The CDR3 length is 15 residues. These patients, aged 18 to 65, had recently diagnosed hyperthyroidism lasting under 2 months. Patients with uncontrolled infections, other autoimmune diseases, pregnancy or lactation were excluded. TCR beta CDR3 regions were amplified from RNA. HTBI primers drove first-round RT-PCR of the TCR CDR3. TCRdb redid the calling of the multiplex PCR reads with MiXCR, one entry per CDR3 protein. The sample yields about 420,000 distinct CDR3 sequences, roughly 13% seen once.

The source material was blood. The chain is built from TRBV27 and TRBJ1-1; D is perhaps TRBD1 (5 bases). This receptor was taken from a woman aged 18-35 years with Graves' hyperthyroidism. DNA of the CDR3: TGTGCCAGCAGCGTATCCGGGACGGTGAACACTGAAGCTTTCTTT. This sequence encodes CASSVSGTVNTEAFF.